The 11 T cell receptor beta chains given below trace back to one sample, sequenced in a study of siplizumab effects on memory and regulatory T cells. Profiling relied on immunoSEQ multiplex PCR, and the TCRdb table lists in-frame clones only, not all of them. This sample has nearly 85,000 clones, with roughly 87% found just once. The sequenced material came from Tregs sorted from blood. The receptors originated from a human donor in good health.

The chain couples TRBV10-3 to TRBJ2-3; TRBD1 matches at 7 bases. The germline gives CDR1 ENHRY, CDR2 SYGVKD. This CDR3 is built from 17 residues. V shed 5 bases and J 1 base; nucleotides not matched to a gene: 12. DNA of the CDR3: TGTGCCATCAGTCCGTCCTTACAGGGGTTAGGCACAGATACGCAGTATTTT. The encoded protein is CAISPSLQGLGTDTQYF.

The chain carries TRBV4-2 and TRBJ1-2; no definite D call. Germline lookup yields CDR1 LGHNA and CDR2 YNFKEQ. Deletions cut 4 bases from V and 8 bases from J, with 11 bases between. The CDR3 consists of 12 residues. The CDR3 loop is CASSRSGPGYTF. DNA for the CDR3: TGTGCCAGCAGCCGTTCGGGCCCCGGCTACACCTTC.

The V and J genes are TRBV4-3 and TRBJ2-5; the D gene is possibly TRBD1 (6 bases). The CDR3 consists of 15 residues. The ends were cut back, 3 bases at V and 2 bases at J, with 13 bases in the middle. The germline V gene has CDR1 LGHNA and CDR2 YSLEER. The CDR3 is CASSQNGGVQETQYF. DNA of the CDR3: TGCGCCAGCAGCCAGAATGGGGGCGTACAAGAGACCCAGTACTTC.

The chain couples TRBV28 to TRBJ1-2; 7 bases match TRBD1. Trimming cost V 7 bases and J 8 bases; bases outside gene matches: 10. Germline CDR1 and CDR2: MDHEN and SYDVKM. This CDR3 comprises 13 residues. The DNA for the CDR3 is TGTGCCAGCAACCTACAGGGGATCCGGGGCTACACCTTC. It specifies CASNLQGIRGYTF.

This chain connects TRBV7-2 to TRBJ2-3, with 13 bases aligning to TRBD2. Trimming cost V 4 bases and J 6 bases; bases outside gene matches: 10. The CDR3 contains 17 residues. Germline V lookup: CDR1 SGHTA, CDR2 FQGNSA. CDR3 protein: CASSSGLAGDKGDTQYF. In nucleotides, the CDR3 is TGTGCCAGCAGCTCCGGACTAGCGGGGGATAAGGGGGATACGCAGTATTTT.

This chain links TRBV10-2 with TRBJ2-1; 11 positions match TRBD2. This CDR3 contains 16 residues. V shed 2 bases and J 3 bases; nucleotides not matched to a gene: 3. Germline lookup yields CDR1 WSHSY and CDR2 SAAADI. The CDR3 DNA sequence: TGCGCCAGCAGTGAGACTAGCGGGGGCCTCTACAATGAGCAGTTCTTC. This translates into CASSETSGGLYNEQFF.

V and J are TRBV5-4 and TRBJ2-7; D possibly corresponds to TRBD1 (5 bases). V was clipped by 2 bases and J by 6 bases, with 12 bases between them. Per the germline V gene, CDR1 is SGHNT and CDR2 is YYREEE (reference sequence). This CDR3 contains 13 residues. The CDR3 region has the DNA TGTGCCAGCAGCTTCATTGGGGCCTCCGAGCAGTACTTC. Its translation is CASSFIGASEQYF.

This sequence joins TRBV7-6 and TRBJ1-4; D unclear. Germline V gene sequence: CDR1 SGHVS, CDR2 FNYEAQ. The CDR3 has 13 residues. V shed 6 bases and J shed 5 bases, with 10 bases lying between them. The CDR3 spells CASRGWNNEKLFF. In nucleotides, the CDR3 is TGTGCCAGCAGGGGTTGGAACAATGAAAAACTGTTTTTT.

The V gene is TRBV5-5, the J gene TRBJ1-2, with 8 bases fitting TRBD1. Trimming at V came to 2 bases and at J to 4 bases, leaving 7 bases not matched to a gene. CDR1 SGHKS and CDR2 YYEKEE come from the germline V gene (reference sequence). This CDR3 spans 15 amino acids. CDR3 amino acids: CASSFIQGVFYGYTF. The CDR3 DNA reads as TGTGCCAGCAGCTTCATACAGGGGGTATTCTATGGCTACACCTTC.

The V and J genes are TRBV7-7 and TRBJ2-5, with D perhaps TRBD1 or TRBD2 (5 bases each). The CDR3 extends over 13 amino acids. Trimming left V 7 bases short and J 5 bases short, with 14 bases between. Germline CDR1 is SSHAT and CDR2 is FNYEAQ (reference sequence). The CDR3: CASNPLWGETQYF. The CDR3 DNA reads as TGTGCCAGCAACCCCCTGTGGGGGGAGACCCAGTACTTC.

The chain uses TRBV11-2 and TRBJ1-1; possible D gene TRBD1, 5 bases. The CDR3 is made up of 14 amino acids. V dropped 5 bases and J dropped 1 base, with 11 bases sitting between them. Germline V CDR1 and CDR2: SGHAT, FQNNGV. The CDR3 region is CASSARGRNTEAFF. In DNA form, the CDR3 reads TGTGCCAGCAGCGCTAGGGGCAGGAACACTGAAGCTTTCTTT.